Shown below are 19 T cell receptor beta chains from a single sample sequenced in a study of CD8+ T cells in alopecia areata. RNA was isolated and reverse transcribed to cDNA, the sequencing template. TCRdb keeps only in-frame clones here, not all; method: immunoSEQ multiplex PCR. The sample has some 130,000 clones, around 49% seen once; the top ten hold about 19%. This specimen was CD8+ T cells sorted from blood, taken at week 0. These receptors were collected from a human donor with alopecia areata.

The genes are TRBV29-1 and TRBJ2-1, with TRBD2 as a possible D gene (5 bases). CDR1 and CDR2 (germline): SQVTM, ANQGSEA. This CDR3 contains 17 residues. Trimming took 0 bases from V and 9 from J, leaving 24 bases between them. The CDR3 reads CSVEDRGSAPRIGEQFF. CDR3 DNA: TGCAGCGTTGAAGATCGGGGAAGCGCGCCCCGGATTGGTGAGCAGTTCTTC.

V gene TRBV6-5 combines with J gene TRBJ2-5; D unclear. The CDR3 runs 13 residues. Trimming took off 3 bases at V and 5 bases at J, with 10 bases between the two ends. Germline loops: CDR1 MNHEY, CDR2 SVGAGI. The CDR3 is CASSYGNGETQYF. The DNA of the CDR3 is TGTGCCAGCAGTTATGGAAACGGGGAGACCCAGTACTTC.

The chain has TRBV14 and TRBJ2-7; no clear D. Trimming cost V 0 bases and J 5 bases, with 2 bases left between them. Germline values: CDR1 SGHDN, CDR2 FVKESK. The CDR3 extends over 11 amino acids. CDR3 DNA: TGTGCCAGCAGCCAAGATGACGAGCAGTACTTC. Translating it yields CASSQDDEQYF.

For this clone: Different DNA sequences within this sample yield the same CDR3. V and J are TRBV4-1 and TRBJ1-2; no definite D call. V gave up 1 base and J gave up 2 bases, with 5 bases separating them. Germline loops: CDR1 MGHRA, CDR2 YSYEKL. The CDR3 has 13 amino acids. The CDR3 sequence: CASSQVRNYGYTF. The CDR3 bases are TGCGCCAGCAGCCAAGTACGGAACTATGGCTACACCTTC.

This clone was recorded a few times. The chain is built from TRBV29-1 and TRBJ2-1; no definite D call. Trimming took 6 bases from V and 8 from J, leaving 8 bases between them. CDR1 SQVTM and CDR2 ANQGSEA come from the germline V gene. This CDR3 region has 10 residues. The CDR3, as DNA: TGCAGCGTCGCCGGTTATGAGCAGTTCTTC. Translating gives CSVAGYEQFF.

This clone has more than one count but fewer than ten. V and J are TRBV10-3 and TRBJ1-6; weak D call: TRBD1 (6 bases). V was pared by 6 bases and J by 10 bases, with 16 bases between. CDR3 size: 14 residues. Germline assignment: CDR1 ENHRY and CDR2 SYGVKD. The CDR3, as DNA: TGTGCCATCAGACCTGGACAGAATCTCTCACCCCTCCACTTT. Its protein is CAIRPGQNLSPLHF.

V usage is TRBV15 and J usage is TRBJ1-5, with D uncertain. The CDR3 has 15 residues. Germline CDR1 is LNHNV and CDR2 is YYDKDF (reference sequence). V was trimmed by 0 bases and J by 4 bases, leaving 10 bases between them. CDR3 residues: CATSRDPGGNQPQHF. CDR3 nucleotides: TGTGCCACCAGCAGAGATCCGGGAGGTAATCAGCCCCAGCATTTT.

The rearrangement links TRBV5-6 to TRBJ2-3, with D perhaps TRBD1 or TRBD2 (6 bases each). Germline CDR1 reads SGHDT; CDR2 reads YYEEEE. Between the trimmed V and J ends, which lost 2 bases and 4 bases, there was a span of 14 bases. This CDR3 spans 15 amino acids. CDR3 DNA: TGTGCCAGCAGCTTTGGATGGGGGGCCGCAGATACGCAGTATTTT. Translated, it gives CASSFGWGAADTQYF.

The chain recombines TRBV7-3 with TRBJ1-1; D is perhaps TRBD1 (5 bases). Trimming cost V 1 base and J 5 bases, with 11 bases left between them. The CDR3 contains 14 residues. Germline loops: CDR1 SGHTA, CDR2 FQGTGA. CDR3 DNA sequence: TGTGCCAGCAGCTTAAAGGGGCCTGAGACTGAAGCTTTCTTT. Its protein product is CASSLKGPETEAFF.

The chain couples TRBV13 to TRBJ2-7; 8 bases map to TRBD1. The junction had 7 bases not matched to a gene; V was cut back by 6 bases and J by 0 bases. CDR1 and CDR2 (germline): PRHDT, FYEKMQ (reference sequence). The CDR3 covers 15 residues. CDR3 residues: CASSVQGGHSYEQYF. The CDR3 DNA reads as TGTGCCAGCAGTGTACAGGGGGGCCACTCCTACGAGCAGTACTTC.

V and J are TRBV7-2 and TRBJ2-1; D not certain. The CDR3 sequence is 12 residues long. V lost 3 bases to trimming and J lost 8 bases, with 8 bases between them. CDR1 and CDR2 (germline): SGHTA, FQGNSA. The CDR3 coding sequence is TGTGCCAGCAGCTTTGATGGGGATGAGCAGTTCTTC. Protein: CASSFDGDEQFF.

V is TRBV7-8 and J is TRBJ2-3; D might be TRBD1 or TRBD2, each matching 5 bases. Germline V CDR1 and CDR2: SGHVS, FQNEAQ. Trimming took off 5 bases at V and 2 bases at J, with 14 bases between the two ends. The CDR3 runs 15 residues. CDR3 bases: TGTGCCAGCAGCGAGGGACCCTCCTACACAGATACGCAGTATTTT. Protein: CASSEGPSYTDTQYF.

This chain joins TRBV6-5 and TRBJ1-2; D ambiguous. Trimming left V 0 bases short and J 6 bases short, with 17 bases between. This CDR3 is 16 amino acids long. From germline, CDR1 is MNHEY and CDR2 SVGAGI. This chain's CDR3 is CASSYSSSGGVDGYTF. Written as DNA, the CDR3 is TGTGCCAGCAGTTACTCGTCCTCCGGAGGAGTCGATGGCTACACCTTC.

There are a few counts of this clone. J is TRBJ2-3 and V is TRBV27; perhaps D is TRBD1 or TRBD2 (5 bases each). The V end lost 7 bases, the J end lost 1 base, and 18 bases lay between the germline ends. This CDR3 is built from 16 residues. The germline V gene has CDR1 MNHEY and CDR2 SMNVEV (reference sequence). CDR3 DNA: TGTGCCAGCACAAAATCCGCAGGGACCGGCACAGATACGCAGTATTTT. This encodes CASTKSAGTGTDTQYF.

The chain recombines TRBV29-1 with TRBJ2-7; 9 positions agree with TRBD1. Germline V gene data show CDR1 as SQVTM and CDR2 as ANQGSEA. V lost 1 base and J lost 3; bases outside the gene matches: 7. The CDR3 has 15 residues. Here the CDR3 DNA reads TGCAGCGTTGAAGGGGGGACAGGGAAAAACTACGAGCAGTACTTC. Translated: CSVEGGTGKNYEQYF.

This clone was counted between two and nine times. J is TRBJ1-4 and V is TRBV7-9; D is ambiguous. Per the germline V gene, CDR1 is SEHNR and CDR2 is FQNEAQ (reference sequence). Trimming took 5 bases from V and 8 from J, leaving 9 bases between them. The length of the CDR3 is 12 residues. In DNA, the CDR3 is TGTGCCAGCAGCCGGACTGAGGAAAAACTGTTTTTT. Protein product: CASSRTEEKLFF.

This chain joins TRBV7-8 and TRBJ1-1, with a possible D match to TRBD1 (6 bases). This CDR3 region has 16 residues. V lost 0 bases and J lost 4, with 15 bases in between. Germline V gene sequence: CDR1 SGHVS, CDR2 FQNEAQ. Here the CDR3 reads CASSLAGTLDITEAFF. The CDR3 nucleotides read TGTGCCAGCAGCTTAGCGGGGACACTCGATATCACTGAAGCTTTCTTT.

This clone was seen a few times. This sequence joins TRBV2 and TRBJ2-1; possibly TRBD2 for D (5 bases). From germline, CDR1 is SNHLY and CDR2 FYNNEI. The germline V and J ends were trimmed by 10 bases and 5 bases, with 18 bases remaining between them. The CDR3 spans 14 residues. CDR3 loop: CAIPKGRGNNEQFF. CDR3 nucleotides: TGTGCCATCCCCAAAGGTCGGGGAAACAATGAGCAGTTCTTC.

This clone has only a few counts. The V call is TRBV10-3, the J call TRBJ1-1; TRBD1 agrees at 7 bases. The CDR3 loop spans 13 amino acids. Germline V CDR1 and CDR2: ENHRY, SYGVKD. V lost 5 bases and J lost 9; bases outside the gene matches: 9. The CDR3: CAISWGTARKAFF. The CDR3 DNA follows: TGTGCCATCAGTTGGGGGACAGCCCGAAAAGCTTTCTTT.